The sample holds one count of the clone carrying this TCR beta chain. This could be a read error, since a much larger clone is one nucleotide away. The data derive from a study of Graves' ophthalmopathy and Graves' hyperthyroidism. Investigators amplified TCR beta CDR3 regions from RNA transcripts. HTBI primers primed a first-round RT-PCR, and a second-round multiplex PCR followed. TCRdb re-analysed the multiplex PCR reads in MiXCR, keeping a single row per CDR3 protein. The table lists hundreds of thousands of distinct CDR3 sequences, 40% of them singletons, with roughly 45% in the top ten. CDR1 SQVTM and CDR2 ANQGSEA come from the germline V gene. The CDR3 has 13 residues.

What was sequenced was peripheral blood. The chain combines TRBV29-1 with TRBJ1-1, with D unresolved. The source is an adult man with Graves' ophthalmopathy. The CDR3 loop reads CSVVWRLNAEAFF. The CDR3 nucleotides read TGCAGCGTTGTTTGGAGACTGAACGCTGAAGCTTTCTTT.